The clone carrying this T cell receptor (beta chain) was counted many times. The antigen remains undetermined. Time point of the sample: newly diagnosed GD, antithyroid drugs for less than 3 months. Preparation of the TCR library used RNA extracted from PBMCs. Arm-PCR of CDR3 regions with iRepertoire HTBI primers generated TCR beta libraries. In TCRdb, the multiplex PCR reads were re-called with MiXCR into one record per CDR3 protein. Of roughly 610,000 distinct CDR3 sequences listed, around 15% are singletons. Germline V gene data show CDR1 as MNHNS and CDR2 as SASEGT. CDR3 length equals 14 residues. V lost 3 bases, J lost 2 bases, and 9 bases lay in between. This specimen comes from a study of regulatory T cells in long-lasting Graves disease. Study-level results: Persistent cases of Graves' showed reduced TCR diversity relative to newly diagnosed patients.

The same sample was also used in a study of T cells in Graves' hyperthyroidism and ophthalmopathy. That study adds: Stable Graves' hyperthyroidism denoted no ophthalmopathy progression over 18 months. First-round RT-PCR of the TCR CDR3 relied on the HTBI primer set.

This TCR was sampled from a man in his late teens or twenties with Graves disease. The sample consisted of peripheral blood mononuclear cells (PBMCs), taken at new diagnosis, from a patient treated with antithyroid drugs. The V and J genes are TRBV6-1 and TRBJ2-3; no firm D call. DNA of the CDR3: TGTGCCAGCAGTGATCTTCAGGCCACAGATACGCAGTATTTT. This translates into CASSDLQATDTQYF.